This T cell receptor (beta chain) was captured by sequencing in a study of blood T cells in healthy people across ages. General study points: Higher diversity, along with more naive CD4+ cells, distinguished long-lived donors from aged donors.

Germline assignment: CDR1 SGHTA and CDR2 FQGNSA. V gave up 2 bases and J gave up 1 base, with 8 bases separating them. CDR3 length equals 14 residues. As to this clonotype: Its antigen is unknown.

Primed by a sample-barcoded 5' primer and a J-beta primer mix, a second PCR proceeded for 7 to 11 cycles. A template-switch adaptor that had 12 random nucleotides put a tag on each cDNA molecule. MiXCR, run by TCRdb on the 5' RACE reads, gives a single entry per CDR3 protein. The repertoire holds a few hundred thousand distinct CDR3 sequences, with about 49% as singletons. Specimen: blood. The V gene is TRBV7-2, the J gene TRBJ2-5; no definite D call. This TCR derives from a man between 60 and 70 years old in good health. The CDR3: CASSLKAAQETQYF. CDR3 nucleotides: TGTGCCAGCAGCTTAAAAGCAGCCCAAGAGACCCAGTACTTC.